This T cell receptor (beta chain) was sequenced in a study of neurological immune-mediated disorders (dated by TCRdb to 2018 to 2020). As for the study more broadly: Peripheral blood TCR-beta repertoires from patients with HTLV-I-associated myelopathy (HAM/TSP), patients with multiple sclerosis, and healthy controls were compared in the study using UMI-based sequencing. The approximately 100 TCR-beta libraries included longitudinal samples, technical triplicates and paired sorted CD4+ and CD8+ T-cell subsets alongside PBMC samples. Longitudinal HAM/TSP and healthy donors had 3 time-points each (roughly 3-40 month intervals). The cohort was made up of 68 subjects, consisting of some 15 HAM/TSP patients, about 35 multiple sclerosis patients and around 20 healthy controls.

Read against the paper, the sample's time point label means: longitudinal time-point 1 (baseline). Unsorted PBMC libraries were generated from 2 million PBMCs stored in RNAlater at -80 °C until RNA extraction. Peripheral blood underwent Ficoll-Hypaque density gradient centrifugation to isolate PBMCs, which were then cryopreserved in liquid nitrogen. cDNA was synthesized by template-switch 5'RACE using a primer with a 10-nucleotide random unique molecular identifier that tagged each TCR transcript. Each sequencing run produced over 160 million TCR-beta sequences covering 15-18 subjects. The RNeasy kit was used to extract total RNA. The KAPA Real-time Library Amplification kit was used to amplify TCR-beta VDJ regions with primers for the TCR constant region and the 5'RACE anchor. Sample indexes and Illumina adaptors were added in a first PCR, after which library yield was increased in a second PCR. After Ampure bead purification, the TCR product of roughly 650 bp was size-selected on a 2% E-gel SizeSelection system. Library quality was checked on a Bioanalyzer, concentration was measured with Qubit, and libraries were quantified with the Kapa Library Quantification kit before pooling. Paired-end 2 x 150 bp sequencing of the libraries was performed on an Illumina HiSeq 2500. To increase sequence diversity, roughly 23-30% phiX was spiked into each library pool. The paper's processing steps were these. The quality-filtered reads were processed with the UMI-based MiGEC pipeline, whose error correction step removed more than 85% of the raw TCR sequences. VDJ genes were aligned to IMGT germline references, and clonotypes were defined by unique CDR3 amino acid sequence plus V-J genes. Clonal expansion, Shannon diversity and CDR3 relatedness (CalcPairwiseDistances, ClusterSamples) were evaluated with VDJtools, and phylogenetic trees were built with CLCbio workbench. Expanded clones were defined as having at least 8 unique UMIs, based on coefficient-of-variation modelling across technical triplicates. In TCRdb, the public reads were trimmed at Q25 with fastp and aligned with MiXCR, with productive beta chains retained. Rows are combined by CDR3 protein, so each entry shows the most common genes and DNA. TCRdb's processing, not the authors' own work, is the source of the V and J calls. For this sample there are around 71,000 distinct CDR3 sequences; 12% to 15% appear just once. Clones ranked in the top ten supply 4.6% of the sample.

The CDR3 measures 12 amino acids from cysteine to phenylalanine. Left in the record is the CDR3 DNA by itself, 36 bases read in frame from the first base. The CDR1 and CDR2 encoded by the germline V gene are SGHRS and YFSETQ. V is shortened by 4 bases, J by 10 bases, and the region joining them spans 12 bases. Many counts were recorded for this clonotype. Its antigen has not been determined. Base qualities are missing; no much larger clone stands one base away. The study at large found these results: The highest TCR clonal expansion was observed in HAM/TSP patients, whereas the lowest was observed in MS patients, even when compared with healthy controls. No identical CDR3 amino acid sequences were found to be shared among expanded clones across subjects, suggesting that TCR-beta repertoires were private in all groups.

The TCR sequence derives from a female donor with HTLV-1-associated myelopathy (HAM/TSP). The chain uses TRBV5-1 and TRBJ2-1; TRBD1 could be the D gene, as 5 bases match. Sequences were obtained from PBMCs. The CDR3 has the sequence CASSLEGVEQFF. The DNA is TGCGCCAGCAGCCTGGAAGGGGTAGAGCAGTTCTTC.